This T cell receptor (beta chain) comes out of a study of T cells in Graves' hyperthyroidism and ophthalmopathy. Study outcomes and limitations: Ophthalmopathy, which appeared later, was predicted by the model a median 6.5 months before onset.

It was RNA transcripts that yielded the amplified TCR beta CDR3 regions. Primed by the HTBI set, a first-round RT-PCR was run on the TCR CDR3. TCRdb itself ran the multiplex PCR reads through MiXCR, one entry per CDR3 protein. Among 600,000 to 750,000 distinct CDR3 sequences listed, approximately 15% were seen once. On this clonotype itself: Its antigen is not identified. With a much larger clone just one base away, this may be a read error.

Germline CDR1 MDHEN, CDR2 SYDVKM. This CDR3 is 12 amino acids long. This chain links TRBV28 with TRBJ1-2, with D unclear. The sequence came from a man aged 45-65 years with Graves' hyperthyroidism. The sequenced sample was blood. The CDR3 here is CASNKLNYSYTF. CDR3 bases: TGTGCCAGCAATAAACTAAACTATAGCTACACCTTC.